A single sample is the source of the 27 T cell receptor beta chains below, sequenced in a study of T cells in Graves' hyperthyroidism and ophthalmopathy. The CDR3 regions of TCR beta were amplified from RNA transcripts. First-round RT-PCR with HTBI primers amplified the TCR CDR3 region. TCRdb processed the multiplex PCR reads anew with MiXCR; each CDR3 protein has one entry. This sample has around 800,000 distinct CDR3 sequences, with about two fifths found just once. The material sequenced was blood. The receptors derive from a man younger than 30 with Graves' hyperthyroidism.

The J gene is TRBJ2-7, the V gene TRBV5-4, with D maybe TRBD1 (6 bases). The V gene lost 4 bases and the J gene lost 2 bases, with 13 bases spanning the gap. Per the germline V gene, CDR1 is SGHNT and CDR2 is YYREEE (reference sequence). CDR3 size: 14 residues. This CDR3 reads CASSLRDTAYEQYF. CDR3 bases: TGTGCCAGCAGCCTCCGGGACACTGCCTACGAGCAGTACTTC.

The rearrangement uses TRBV4-1 and TRBJ1-2; the D is unclear. Trimming pared 3 bases from V and 4 bases from J, leaving 15 bases between. The CDR3 spans 15 residues. The germline CDR1 and CDR2 sequences are MGHRA and YSYEKL. CDR3 in amino acids: CASSHPPEASYGYTF. The CDR3 DNA reads as TGCGCCAGCAGCCACCCACCGGAAGCCTCCTATGGCTACACCTTC.

This clonotype was seen many times. CDR3 nucleotide sequence: TGTGCCAGCAGCGTAGAAGCGATACCATACTACGAGCAGTACTTC. Encoded protein: CASSVEAIPYYEQYF. The rearrangement uses TRBV9 and TRBJ2-7; no clear D gene. The CDR3 covers 15 residues. V was cut by 0 bases and J by 3 bases, with 13 bases left in between. Germline loops: CDR1 SGDLS, CDR2 YYNGEE.

The CDR3 loop reads CASSEIKGPNEKLFF. The DNA for the CDR3 is TGTGCCAGCAGTGAAATTAAGGGACCAAATGAAAAACTGTTTTTT. The chain is built from TRBV6-5 and TRBJ1-4; D might be TRBD1 (5 bases). CDR1 and CDR2 from the germline V gene are MNHEY and SVGAGI. V was shortened by 5 bases and J by 5 bases, with 15 bases between the two germline ends. This CDR3 is 15 amino acids long.

In its sample, this clonotype was seen a few times. One end of the junction varies from germline; a read error may be responsible. The chain couples TRBV12-3 or TRBV12-4 to TRBJ1-1; D gene ambiguous. The CDR3 length is 14 residues. The CDR3 region is CASSLEGGRTEAFF. The CDR3 DNA is TGTGCCAGCAGCTTAGAGGGCGGGCGGACTGAAGCTTTCTTT.

The rearrangement links TRBV29-1 to TRBJ1-1, with a tentative D call TRBD1 (6 bases). The germline gives CDR1 SQVTM, CDR2 ANQGSEA. V lost 8 bases and J lost 3, with 16 bases in between. CDR3 length: 13 residues. CDR3 region: CSLGDRFDTEAFF. The CDR3 DNA reads TGCAGCTTGGGTGACAGGTTTGACACTGAAGCTTTCTTT.

With regard to this clonotype: Just one base apart from a much larger clone, this may be a read error. CDR3 sequence (DNA): TGTACCAGCAGCTTCGATGACGGCAGAAGCAATCAGCCCCAGCATTTT. Translating it yields CTSSFDDGRSNQPQHF. This chain uses TRBV7-9 with TRBJ1-5; D remains unclear. CDR1 and CDR2 (germline): SEHNR, FQNEAQ (reference sequence). The CDR3 consists of 16 residues.

The chain has TRBV2 and TRBJ1-2; 7 bases are shared with TRBD1. The CDR3 sequence is 17 residues long. Looked up from germline, CDR1 is SNHLY and CDR2 is FYNNEI. The ends lost 2 bases at V and 7 bases at J; junction bases unmatched: 16. As DNA, the CDR3 is TGTGCCAGCAGTGAAAAGGGGGCCGAGCAGGGGATCGGTGGCTACACCTTC. Translated: CASSEKGAEQGIGGYTF.

The J gene is TRBJ2-6, the V gene TRBV20-1; D possibly uses TRBD1 or TRBD2 (5 bases each). The V and J ends lost 3 bases and 2 bases respectively, with 14 bases between them. The germline CDR1 and CDR2 sequences are DFQATT and SNEGSKA (reference sequence). This CDR3 contains 16 residues. CDR3 nucleotide sequence: TGCAGTGCTAGTGATTTCCAGGGAGCTGGGGCCAACGTCCTGACTTTC. Translated: CSASDFQGAGANVLTF.

This chain joins TRBV5-5 and TRBJ1-2; perhaps TRBD1 as D (6 bases). Germline V gene lookup returns CDR1 SGHKS and CDR2 YYEKEE (reference sequence). This CDR3 is built from 14 residues. V was cut by 1 base and J by 4 bases, with 11 bases left in between. Here the CDR3 DNA reads TGTGCCAGCAGCTTGAGGACAGACCTCTATGGCTACACCTTC. Amino acids: CASSLRTDLYGYTF. The full variable domain, in which reference TRBV5-5 and TRBJ1-2 provide the parts outside the CDR3, is DAGVTQSPTHLIKTRGQQVTLRCSPISGHKSVSWYQQVLGQGPQFIFQYYEKEERGRGNFPDRFSARQFPNYSSELNVNALLLGDSALYLCASSLRTDLYGYTFGSGTRLTVV.

V and J are TRBV19 and TRBJ1-1; D not certain. Trimming stripped 9 bases from V and 0 bases from J, with 17 bases between. Germline CDR1 LNHDA, CDR2 SQIVND (reference sequence). The length of the CDR3 is 15 residues. The CDR3 sequence: CASSHSMEVNTEAFF. In DNA form, the CDR3 reads TGTGCCAGCAGTCACTCGATGGAGGTGAACACTGAAGCTTTCTTT.

The CDR3 DNA reads TGCAGTGCCGTAGAGGGGTCCCGGAATCCCTACGAGCAGTACTTC. It yields the protein CSAVEGSRNPYEQYF. The gene calls are TRBV20-1 and TRBJ2-7; either TRBD1 or TRBD2 may supply D (5 bases each). CDR1 is DFQATT, CDR2 SNEGSKA, per germline (reference sequence). Trimming left V 6 bases short and J 2 bases short, with 20 bases between. The CDR3 is made up of 15 amino acids.

The V call is TRBV6-5, the J call TRBJ1-1, with 8 bases lining up with TRBD1. Germline assignment: CDR1 MNHEY and CDR2 SVGAGI. The J segment lost 4 bases and the V segment lost 7 bases, leaving 5 bases of the junction unmatched. The CDR3 runs 13 residues. The CDR3 region is CASKLTGGTEAFF. The CDR3 DNA is TGTGCCAGCAAATTAACAGGGGGCACTGAAGCTTTCTTT.

With regard to this clonotype: A much larger clone lies a single base off, so this may be a read error. The V call is TRBV29-1, the J call TRBJ2-7; D ambiguous. V was clipped by 4 bases and J by 1 base, with 8 bases between them. Germline-derived CDR1 and CDR2 are SQVTM and ANQGSEA. CDR3 length: 12 residues. CDR3 amino acids: CSVVAGSYEQYF. CDR3 in DNA: TGCAGCGTTGTGGCTGGGTCCTACGAGCAGTACTTC.

Ten or more counts support this clonotype. The chain is built from TRBV12-3 or TRBV12-4 and TRBJ2-2; D gene unclear. The CDR3 has 14 residues. Trimming took 3 bases from V and 5 from J, leaving 10 bases between them. The CDR3 region has the DNA TGTGCCAGCAGTTTCGCTAGACGGACCGGGGAGCTGTTTTTT. As protein: CASSFARRTGELFF.

To note about this clonotype: Since a much larger clone is just one base distant, this may be a read error. This chain joins TRBV2 and TRBJ1-1; D gene uncertain. From germline, CDR1 is SNHLY and CDR2 FYNNEI. The CDR3 totals 11 residues. V was clipped by 8 bases and J by 5 bases, with 9 bases between them. CDR3 coding DNA: TGTGCCAGCGGTGTGCAGACTGAAGCTTTCTTT. This sequence encodes CASGVQTEAFF.

V gene TRBV29-1 combines with J gene TRBJ2-7; TRBD2 aligns across 7 bases. Germline values: CDR1 SQVTM, CDR2 ANQGSEA. This CDR3 contains 14 residues. V dropped 5 bases and J dropped 2; count of bases not matched to a gene: 9. The DNA of the CDR3 is TGCAGCGTTTCGGGCGGGAGTAGGACCTACGAGCAGTACTTC. Its protein product is CSVSGGSRTYEQYF.

The CDR3 here is CASSTGWLGHSGNTIYF. In nucleotides, the CDR3 is TGTGCCAGCAGTACAGGGTGGTTAGGGCACTCTGGAAACACCATATATTTT. The chain has TRBV7-2 and TRBJ1-3, with D perhaps TRBD1 (6 bases). V was trimmed by 6 bases and J by 0 bases, leaving 18 bases between them. CDR3 length: 17 amino acids. Germline-derived CDR1 and CDR2 are SGHTA and FQGNSA.

In this sample, this clonotype turned up a few times. The gene calls are TRBV7-2 and TRBJ2-2; D is perhaps TRBD2 (5 bases). The V and J ends lost 5 bases and 5 bases respectively, with 12 bases between them. Germline CDR1 SGHTA, CDR2 FQGNSA. This CDR3 has 14 amino acids. The CDR3 sequence is CASSHMSGTGELFF. Written as DNA, the CDR3 is TGTGCCAGCAGCCACATGTCGGGGACCGGGGAGCTGTTTTTT.

This clonotype showed up many times. As DNA, the CDR3 is TGTGCCAGCAGCCCGGACAGGGCCTTATACGAGCAGTACTTC. Its translation is CASSPDRALYEQYF. This chain uses TRBV7-9 with TRBJ2-7, with TRBD1 identical over 8 bases. CDR3 length equals 14 residues. V shed 5 bases and J 4 bases; nucleotides not matched to a gene: 7. From germline, CDR1 is SEHNR and CDR2 FQNEAQ (reference sequence).

This chain uses TRBV10-3 with TRBJ2-7; 11 bases line up with TRBD1. The V segment lost 8 bases and the J segment 3 bases; nucleotides outside the gene matches: 3. Germline V gives CDR1 ENHRY, CDR2 SYGVKD. The CDR3 extends over 13 amino acids. CDR3 sequence reads: CAIQGQGGYEQYF. The CDR3 DNA follows: TGTGCCATCCAGGGACAGGGGGGCTACGAGCAGTACTTC.

The V and J genes are TRBV20-1 and TRBJ1-5; tentatively, D is TRBD1 (6 bases). From germline, CDR1 is DFQATT and CDR2 SNEGSKA (reference sequence). CDR3 size: 15 residues. Trimming shortened V by 2 bases and J by 2 bases, and 13 bases separated the two germline ends. This CDR3 reads CSARRGGPGNQPQHF. The DNA of the CDR3 is TGCAGTGCTAGAAGGGGGGGGCCGGGCAATCAGCCCCAGCATTTT.

This clonotype was counted once. This chain links TRBV7-9 with TRBJ1-3; D is unresolved. The V gene lost 5 bases and the J gene lost 4 bases, with 18 bases spanning the gap. Per the germline V gene, CDR1 is SEHNR and CDR2 is FQNEAQ (reference sequence). This CDR3 is built from 16 residues. The CDR3 nucleotides are TGTGCCAGCAGCGCCCTCTGGAGGGTTGGCGGAAACACCATATATTTT. Its translation is CASSALWRVGGNTIYF.

The chain carries TRBV29-1 and TRBJ1-1, with D possibly matching TRBD1 (6 bases). Germline lookup yields CDR1 SQVTM and CDR2 ANQGSEA. V lost 7 bases and J 10 bases, leaving 16 bases between the germline ends. The CDR3 spans 11 residues. The CDR3 sequence is CSAEGVGGAFF. The CDR3 DNA reads TGCAGCGCCGAGGGGGTTGGAGGAGCTTTCTTT.

V gene TRBV29-1 combines with J gene TRBJ1-2, with D tentatively TRBD1 (6 bases). Trimming stripped 4 bases from V and 4 bases from J, with 10 bases between. CDR1 is SQVTM and CDR2 is ANQGSEA in the germline V gene. The CDR3 loop spans 12 amino acids. In nucleotides, the CDR3 is TGCAGCGTTGTGACAGGTCCCTATGGCTACACCTTC. Amino acids: CSVVTGPYGYTF.

This clonotype was picked up many times. The J gene is TRBJ2-7, the V gene TRBV7-2; a weak D match, TRBD2 (6 bases). The CDR3 has 14 amino acids. Germline V CDR1 and CDR2: SGHTA, FQGNSA. V was clipped by 1 base and J by 3 bases, with 10 bases between them. CDR3 loop: CASSLDTGLYEQYF. CDR3 sequence (DNA): TGTGCCAGCAGCTTAGACACGGGACTCTACGAGCAGTACTTC.

This clonotype was counted at least ten times. The chain recombines TRBV7-9 with TRBJ2-7; D possibly corresponds to TRBD1 (6 bases). The CDR3 extends over 14 amino acids. Germline V CDR1 and CDR2: SEHNR, FQNEAQ (reference sequence). Trimming left V 3 bases short and J 1 base short, with 10 bases between. The CDR3 reads CASSFQTGSYEQYF. Here the CDR3 DNA reads TGTGCCAGCAGCTTCCAGACAGGATCCTACGAGCAGTACTTC.